The 32 T cell receptor beta chains given below trace back to one sample, sequenced in a study of T cell clonality in common variable immunodeficiency. TCRdb's table, derived via immunoSEQ multiplex PCR, lists solely in-frame clones and lacks some. Singletons are absent from the sample, which has some 28,000 clones. The specimen sequenced was peripheral blood mononuclear cells. The receptors derive from a person between 18 and 75 years old in good health.

In this sample, this clone turned up many times. The read gets to within 3 residues of the CDR3 end, and the germline J gene fills in the rest. The chain joins TRBV5-4 to TRBJ1-2; a possible D gene is TRBD1 (6 bases). V lost 6 bases and J lost 2, with 11 bases in between. The CDR3 totals 13 residues. CDR1 SGHNT and CDR2 YYREEE come from the germline V gene (reference sequence). The sequenced CDR3 bases are TGTGCCAGCACCTACGGACAGAACTATGGC. This sequence encodes CASTYGQNYG. The full CDR3 sequence reads CASTYGQNYGYTF.

This clone was counted many times. The read falls 3 residues short of the CDR3 end, and the missing part is taken from the germline J gene. This rearrangement joins TRBV7-9 to TRBJ1-5; possible D gene TRBD1, 6 bases. V lost 2 bases and J 7 bases, leaving 15 bases between the germline ends. Germline V gene sequence: CDR1 SEHNR, CDR2 FQNEAQ (reference sequence). The CDR3 loop spans 15 amino acids. The CDR3 bases that were read are TGTGCCAGCAGCTTAACTGGACAGTTGGGCCAGCCC. Protein product: CASSLTGQLGQP. The complete CDR3 sequence is CASSLTGQLGQPQHF.

A remark on this clone: Coverage ceases 3 residues before the CDR3 finishes, and the germline J gene fills in the end. This rearrangement joins TRBV7-3 to TRBJ1-2, with TRBD1 matching over 10 bases. The CDR3 spans 17 residues. With V trimmed by 5 bases and J by 2 bases, 11 bases remained unmatched. Germline CDR1 and CDR2: SGHTA and FQGTGA. The sequenced CDR3 bases are TGTGCCAGCAGCCAAGTGGGGGGGACAGGGGCCAACTATGGC. Residues: CASSQVGGTGANYG. The full CDR3 reads CASSQVGGTGANYGYTF.

CDR3 DNA, as far as it was read: TGTGCCAGCAGGATTGGGACAGAA. Its translation is CASRIGTE. The CDR3 as a whole reads CASRIGTEAFF. The chain joins TRBV2 to TRBJ1-1, with D possibly TRBD1 on 6 matching bases. The read terminates 3 residues before the CDR3 end, so the remaining end is supplied by the germline J gene. This CDR3 has 11 amino acids. Germline V CDR1 and CDR2: SNHLY, FYNNEI.

The table lists this clone with many counts. The read halts 3 residues ahead of the CDR3 end, with the missing end drawn from the germline J gene. The V call is TRBV30, the J call TRBJ2-1, with 8 bases matching TRBD2. The CDR3 loop spans 12 amino acids. J lost 8 bases, V lost 4 bases, and 4 bases had no gene match. CDR1 and CDR2 (germline): GTSNPN, SVGIG (reference sequence). The DNA read from the CDR3 is TGTGCCTGGAATCTAGCGGGCGATGAG. This encodes CAWNLAGDE. The CDR3 reads in full as CAWNLAGDEQFF.

The table lists this clone with many counts. The read finishes 3 residues shy of the CDR3 end, and the germline J gene is used to complete it. The genes are TRBV20-1 and TRBJ2-4; unclear D gene. CDR3 size: 13 residues. Per germline, CDR1 DFQATT and CDR2 SNEGSKA (reference sequence). V shed 3 bases and J shed 1 base, with 7 bases lying between them. The CDR3 bases that were read are TGCAGTGCTAGTACACAGGCCAAAAACATT. It yields the protein CSASTQAKNI. The complete CDR3 protein is CSASTQAKNIQYF.

In its sample, this clone was seen many times. Read sequence stops 3 residues before the CDR3 end, and the germline J gene provides the missing end. V usage is TRBV30 and J usage is TRBJ2-5; D may be TRBD1 (5 bases). This CDR3 region has 16 residues. V lost 0 bases and J 6 bases, leaving 20 bases between the germline ends. CDR1 is GTSNPN, CDR2 SVGIG, per germline (reference sequence). CDR3 DNA (partial): TGTGCCTGGAGTGTCGGAGACAGTCGAGTTAAAAAGACC. Its protein product is CAWSVGDSRVKKT. The whole CDR3 region reads CAWSVGDSRVKKTQYF.

Many counts were recorded for this clone. The sequenced fragment ends 3 residues before the CDR3 boundary, so the rest is inferred from the germline J gene. The genes are TRBV7-2 and TRBJ1-5, with 9 bases identical to TRBD1. V lost 5 bases and J lost 9; bases outside the gene matches: 5. In germline, CDR1 is SGHTA, CDR2 FQGNSA. CDR3 length: 13 amino acids. This chain's CDR3 is CASSRDREAPQHF. The part of the CDR3 DNA that was read is TGTGCCAGCAGCAGGGACAGGGAGGCGCCC.

This clone was observed many times. The read terminates 3 residues before the CDR3 end, so the remaining end is supplied by the germline J gene. V usage is TRBV20-1 and J usage is TRBJ1-2; D uncertain. The CDR3 is 14 residues long. Trimming shortened V by 6 bases and J by 4 bases, and 18 bases separated the two germline ends. CDR1 and CDR2 from the germline V gene are DFQATT and SNEGSKA (reference sequence). The chain's CDR3 is CSATAAPVGYGYTF. The CDR3 DNA, read in part, is TGCAGTGCCACCGCGGCCCCCGTGGGCTATGGC.

This clone was seen only a few times. From the germline J gene comes the end of the CDR3, since the read stops 3 residues before it. The gene calls are TRBV2 and TRBJ1-1; a possible D gene is TRBD1 (5 bases). This CDR3 has 16 residues. Germline V gives CDR1 SNHLY, CDR2 FYNNEI. Trimming removed 0 bases at V and 0 bases at J, with 11 bases between. The sequenced CDR3 bases are TGTGCCAGCAGTGAAGCGTCCAGGGCGATGAACACTGAA. Translation: CASSEASRAMNTE. In full, the CDR3 is CASSEASRAMNTEAFF.

This clone was seen many times. The read terminates 3 residues before the CDR3 end, so the remaining end is supplied by the germline J gene. This chain joins TRBV2 and TRBJ2-1; a weak D match, TRBD1 (6 bases). CDR3 length equals 13 residues. V lost 6 bases, J lost 7 bases, and 13 bases lay in between. CDR1 is SNHLY and CDR2 is FYNNEI in the germline V gene. The covered CDR3 bases are TGTGCCAGCAGCTCCACAGGGCTGAATGAG. Its protein product is CASSSTGLNE. In full, the CDR3 is CASSSTGLNEQFF.

This clone was seen many times. The read terminates 3 residues ahead of where the CDR3 ends, so the germline J gene completes it. V is TRBV19 and J is TRBJ2-6, with D maybe TRBD2 (5 bases). This CDR3 is built from 17 residues. Trimming took off 9 bases at V and 0 bases at J, with 18 bases between the two ends. Germline CDR1 LNHDA, CDR2 SQIVND (reference sequence). The CDR3 is CASADPGWGSGANVLTF. The sequenced CDR3 bases are TGTGCCAGCGCCGACCCGGGGTGGGGCTCTGGGGCCAACGTC.

This clone was counted at least ten times. The CDR3 goes on 3 residues after the read ends, and that part is filled in from the germline J gene. The chain carries TRBV18 and TRBJ2-3; maybe TRBD1 (5 bases). The CDR3 consists of 15 residues. Germline V CDR1 and CDR2: KGHSH, LQKENI. Trimming took off 0 bases at V and 7 bases at J, with 14 bases between the two ends. The CDR3: CASSPPGRHSNTQYF. The CDR3 DNA, read in part, is TGTGCCAGCTCACCACCGGGGCGCCATTCGAATACG.

There are many counts of this clone. The CDR3 goes on 3 residues after the read ends, and that part is filled in from the germline J gene. V and J are TRBV6-1 and TRBJ2-1; 12 nucleotides agree with TRBD1. The CDR3 covers 19 residues. Looked up from germline, CDR1 is MNHNS and CDR2 is SASEGT. The J segment lost 2 bases and the V segment lost 0 bases, leaving 8 bases of the junction unmatched. Partial CDR3 DNA: TGTGCCAGCAGTGAAGCGGGGGACAGGGGGCGGTTTACCTACAATGAG. Protein: CASSEAGDRGRFTYNE. The full CDR3 protein is CASSEAGDRGRFTYNEQFF.

This clone was observed many times. The CDR3 is cut off 3 residues early in the read; its end comes from the germline J gene. The chain employs TRBV29-1 and TRBJ2-3; the match to TRBD1 covers 8 bases. CDR1 is SQVTM, CDR2 ANQGSEA, per germline. This CDR3 is built from 16 residues. V shed 0 bases and J 2 bases; nucleotides not matched to a gene: 7. The sequenced CDR3 bases are TGCAGCGTTGAAGATCCGGGACAGGCCTACACAGATACG. Its protein is CSVEDPGQAYTDT. The whole CDR3 protein is CSVEDPGQAYTDTQYF.

This clone has ten or more counts. The read falls 3 residues short of the CDR3 end, and the missing part is taken from the germline J gene. J is TRBJ2-5 and V is TRBV18; 7 nucleotides match TRBD1. CDR1 is KGHSH and CDR2 is LQKENI in the germline V gene. The trim removed 6 bases at V and 0 bases at J, leaving 10 bases unmatched. The length of the CDR3 is 16 residues. The CDR3 spells CASSSAGTAYQETQYF. Incomplete CDR3 DNA: TGTGCCAGCTCGTCCGCCGGGACAGCTTACCAAGAGACC.

This clone was detected ten times or more. The read is 3 residues too short to cover the CDR3 end, so that end is filled in from the germline J gene. The J gene is TRBJ2-1, the V gene TRBV6-2 or TRBV6-3; the match to TRBD2 covers 10 bases. There are 15 residues in the CDR3. Trimming removed 5 bases from V and 9 bases from J; junction bases left unmatched: 10. Per germline, CDR1 MNHEY and CDR2 SVGEGT. This CDR3 reads CASSHLAGASGEQFF. The sequenced part of the CDR3 DNA is TGTGCCAGCAGTCACCTAGCGGGGGCGTCCGGTGAG.

This clone has a handful of counts. The read terminates 3 residues ahead of where the CDR3 ends, so the germline J gene completes it. The chain uses TRBV19 and TRBJ1-5, with 8 positions matching TRBD1. V lost 5 bases to trimming and J lost 4 bases; unmatched junction nucleotides: 4. Germline V gives CDR1 LNHDA, CDR2 SQIVND (reference sequence). The CDR3 is 14 residues long. CDR3 DNA (partial): TGTGCCAGTAGTGCAGGGACAGGAAATCAGCCC. Translated: CASSAGTGNQP. The CDR3, in full, reads CASSAGTGNQPQHF. The complete variable domain, with remaining parts taken from reference TRBV19 and TRBJ1-5, reads DGGITQSPKYLFRKEGQNVTLSCEQNLNHDAMYWYRQDPGQGLRLIYYSQIVNDFQKGDIAEGYSVSREKKESFPLTVTSAQKNPTAFYLCASSAGTGNQPQHFGDGTRLSIL.

Many counts were recorded for this clone. The CDR3 is cut off 3 residues early in the read; its end comes from the germline J gene. The chain couples TRBV19 to TRBJ1-5; 8 bases align to TRBD1. Germline V gene data show CDR1 as LNHDA and CDR2 as SQIVND (reference sequence). The CDR3 runs to 15 residues. The CDR3 DNA, read in part, is TGTGCCAGTACCAATGGACAGGGCCGGGCTCAACCC. It translates to CASTNGQGRAQP. The full CDR3 sequence reads CASTNGQGRAQPQHF.

Comments on this clone: The read ends 3 residues shy of where the CDR3 ends; the end is completed using the germline J gene. The chain combines TRBV7-9 with TRBJ2-3; 11 bases line up with TRBD2. The CDR3 runs to 14 residues. Unmatched junction bases numbered 5, after V lost 6 bases and J lost 6 bases. Germline values: CDR1 SEHNR, CDR2 FQNEAQ (reference sequence). CDR3 sequence reads: CASSFSGGGDTQYF. CDR3 DNA, as far as it was read: TGTGCCAGCAGTTTTAGCGGGGGGGGTGATACG.

Remarks on this clone: The read ends 3 residues early relative to the CDR3; the germline J gene fills the gap. The V call is TRBV10-3, the J call TRBJ2-7, with 9 bases that match TRBD2. This CDR3 comprises 14 residues. J was trimmed by 0 bases and V by 10 bases; bases with no gene match: 7. Germline values: CDR1 ENHRY, CDR2 SYGVKD. The CDR3 reads CATAPTSGSYEQYF. CDR3 DNA (partial): TGTGCCACCGCTCCGACTAGCGGCTCCTACGAG.

This clone was observed at least ten times. Read coverage stops 3 residues before the CDR3 terminus; the germline J gene supplies the remainder. The chain employs TRBV20-1 and TRBJ1-4; D is ambiguous. The CDR3 is 14 amino acids. V lost 4 bases and J 7 bases, leaving 16 bases between the germline ends. The V gene's germline CDR1 is DFQATT and CDR2 SNEGSKA (reference sequence). The part of the CDR3 DNA that was read is TGCAGTGCTATGGTTTCCGGGGTGGGTGAAAAA. This codes for CSAMVSGVGEK. In full, the CDR3 reads CSAMVSGVGEKLFF.

The sample holds many counts of this clone. The read gets to within 3 residues of the CDR3 end, and the germline J gene fills in the rest. This sequence joins TRBV5-4 and TRBJ1-5; 7 positions agree with TRBD1. Germline loops: CDR1 SGHNT, CDR2 YYREEE (reference sequence). CDR3 length: 15 amino acids. J lost 6 bases, V lost 0 bases, and 6 bases had no gene match. CDR3 bases read: TGTGCCAGCAGCTTGGACAGGGGAGAGGTTCAGCCC. It yields the protein CASSLDRGEVQP. The entire CDR3 protein reads CASSLDRGEVQPQHF.

The table lists this clone with many counts. The observed sequence ends 3 residues before the CDR3 terminus, with the missing tail filled in from the germline J gene. This rearrangement joins TRBV29-1 to TRBJ2-1, with a tentative D call TRBD2 (6 bases). The CDR3 totals 15 residues. The germline V and J ends were trimmed by 5 bases and 6 bases, with 20 bases remaining between them. Germline values: CDR1 SQVTM, CDR2 ANQGSEA. The CDR3 bases that were read are TGCAGCGTTCCCCTTTTGGCTAGCGTTTCCAATGAG. Its translation is CSVPLLASVSNE. The full-length CDR3 reads as CSVPLLASVSNEQFF.

There are a few counts of this clone. From the germline J gene comes the end of the CDR3, since the read stops 3 residues before it. J is TRBJ1-5 and V is TRBV7-9, with 9 positions matching TRBD1. This CDR3 spans 14 amino acids. Germline values: CDR1 SEHNR, CDR2 FQNEAQ (reference sequence). With 4 bases clipped from V and 6 bases from J, the junction kept 4 bases outside the gene matches. The CDR3 bases that were read are TGTGCCAGCAGCTCGACAGGGGGAGGTCAGCCC. It specifies CASSSTGGGQP. From start to end, the CDR3 is CASSSTGGGQPQHF.

This clone was observed at least ten times. Relative to the germline gene, one junction end is altered; a read error may explain this. The read comes to an end 3 residues before the CDR3 does, leaving the germline J gene to fill in the end. This chain uses TRBV4-2 with TRBJ1-6; TRBD1 might be the D (6 bases). Germline-derived CDR1 and CDR2 are LGHNA and YNFKEQ. This CDR3 spans 16 amino acids. The sequenced CDR3 bases are TGCGCCAGCAGCCAAGAAGGGACACCAAATAATTCACCC. This encodes CASSQEGTPNNSP. The whole CDR3 reads CASSQEGTPNNSPLHF.

This clone showed up just a few times. Given a much more abundant clone one base away, this may be a read error. CDR3 in amino acids: CASSPRDSSYNEQFF. CDR3 DNA (partial): TGTGCCAGCAGTCCCCGGGACTCCTCCTACAATGAG. The chain uses TRBV6-2 or TRBV6-3 and TRBJ2-1; a possible D gene is TRBD2 (6 bases). The read ends 3 residues before the CDR3 terminus; that terminus is restored from the germline J gene. The germline V gene has CDR1 MNHEY and CDR2 SVGEGT. V was cut by 5 bases and J by 0 bases, with 11 bases left in between. This CDR3 contains 15 residues.

Comment on this clone: The read gets to within 3 residues of the CDR3 end, and the germline J gene fills in the rest. The V gene is TRBV11-1, the J gene TRBJ2-7; D remains unclear. Germline values: CDR1 SGHAT, CDR2 FQDESV (reference sequence). Trimming stripped 5 bases from V and 1 base from J, with 9 bases between. This CDR3 has 13 amino acids. The CDR3 region is CASSPTASYEQYF. The DNA read from the CDR3 is TGTGCCAGCAGCCCCACAGCATCCTACGAG.

This clone occurred many times. CDR3 in amino acids: CASSPIRYSGGAAEQFF. CDR3 bases read: TGTGCCAGCTCACCCATCCGTTATAGCGGGGGGGCCGCTGAG. The chain has TRBV18 and TRBJ2-1; 11 bases agree with TRBD2. The CDR3 end falls 3 residues outside the read, so it is completed with the germline J gene. This CDR3 has 17 amino acids. The V segment lost 3 bases and the J segment 9 bases; nucleotides outside the gene matches: 13. The germline gives CDR1 KGHSH, CDR2 LQKENI. Complete variable domain (other parts from reference TRBV18 and TRBJ2-1): NAGVMQNPRHLVRRRGQEARLRCSPMKGHSHVYWYRQLPEEGLKFMVYLQKENIIDESGMPKERFSAEFPKEGPSILRIQQVVRGDSAAYFCASSPIRYSGGAAEQFFGPGTRLTVL.

This clone has a handful of counts. The read ends 3 residues before the CDR3 terminus; that terminus is restored from the germline J gene. The chain employs TRBV6-1 and TRBJ2-2, with 16 bases aligning to TRBD2. Germline loops: CDR1 MNHNS, CDR2 SASEGT. Germline trimming cut 4 bases from V and 9 bases from J; bases unmatched to any gene: 5. The CDR3 covers 16 residues. Partial CDR3 DNA: TGTGCCAGCAGTGGGGGACTAGCGGGGGGGCCGAGGGAG. Its protein product is CASSGGLAGGPRE. The full CDR3 is CASSGGLAGGPRELFF.

Ten or more counts support this clone. The sequence runs out 3 residues before the end of the CDR3; the remainder is reconstructed from the germline J gene. The chain couples TRBV7-3 to TRBJ2-7, with TRBD1 as a possible D gene (5 bases). Germline V gene sequence: CDR1 SGHTA, CDR2 FQGTGA. The CDR3 contains 15 residues. V was clipped by 2 bases and J by 0 bases, with 11 bases between them. CDR3 DNA, as far as it was read: TGTGCCAGCAGCTTAGGGCCAGGGCTCTCCTACGAG. This codes for CASSLGPGLSYE. The full CDR3 reads CASSLGPGLSYEQYF.

The table lists this clone with many counts. Read sequence stops 3 residues before the CDR3 end, and the germline J gene provides the missing end. This chain connects TRBV20-1 to TRBJ2-7; D is tentatively TRBD1 or TRBD2 (5 bases each). The CDR3 is 14 amino acids. Trimming took 1 base from V and 2 from J, leaving 12 bases between them. Germline V gene data show CDR1 as DFQATT and CDR2 as SNEGSKA (reference sequence). The CDR3 bases that were read are TGCAGTGCTAGAGTTGAGGGGATCACCTACGAG. It translates to CSARVEGITYE. The full CDR3 protein reads CSARVEGITYEQYF.